The T cell receptor beta chain under discussion was sequenced for a study of T cells in Graves' hyperthyroidism and ophthalmopathy. Germline V CDR1 and CDR2: SGHRS, YFSETQ. V lost 4 bases to trimming and J lost 4 bases; unmatched junction nucleotides: 13. This CDR3 spans 17 amino acids. Overall study results and limits: By a 13 V-J model, ophthalmopathy was set apart from stable hyperthyroidism.

In its sample, this clonotype was seen a few times. Its antigen is not known. TCR beta CDR3 regions were amplified from RNA transcripts. A first-round RT-PCR of the TCR CDR3 used the HTBI primer set. Each CDR3 protein gets one entry after TCRdb re-called the multiplex PCR reads with MiXCR. This table has about 290,000 distinct CDR3 sequences, roughly 19% appearing once. The authors took PBMCs from 10 ml fresh peripheral blood. This clonotype was sampled from a man in his fifties with Graves' ophthalmopathy. This chain joins TRBV5-1 and TRBJ2-1, with TRBD2 identical over 8 bases. What was sequenced was blood. CDR3 region: CASSAQAPSGGYNEQFF. DNA for the CDR3: TGCGCCAGCAGCGCACAGGCCCCCAGCGGGGGATACAATGAGCAGTTCTTC.